This TCR beta chain originates from a study of identical twins. Healthy Caucasians supplied all donations. This CDR3 is 15 amino acids long. Between the trimmed V and J ends, which lost 1 base and 2 bases, there was a span of 13 bases. In germline, CDR1 is DFQATT, CDR2 SNEGSKA (reference sequence). Study findings and constraints: Beta out-of-frame sequences displayed a weaker excess of sharing between twins. These conclusions were based on statistical analysis (cross-sectional, not following the same donors).

Points on this clonotype: Its cognate antigen is unknown.

TCRdb used MiXCR to reprocess the 5' RACE reads, holding one entry per CDR3 protein. Of 450,000 to 600,000 distinct CDR3 sequences in the sample, about 22% were seen once. This sample also belongs to another study, concerning yellow fever vaccine responses in identical twins. As that study records: As reported, the vaccine T cell response of twins seemed partly convergent and partly personalized.

The chain is built from TRBV20-1 and TRBJ2-3; maybe TRBD2 (6 bases). The sequence was obtained from a woman in her late teens or twenties in good health. The specimen sequenced was CD4+ T cells sorted from blood. The CDR3 DNA sequence: TGCAGTGCTAGAGCTGCGCGGGGACTCACAGATACGCAGTATTTT. This encodes CSARAARGLTDTQYF.